This T cell receptor beta chain was obtained from a study of beta chain features in type 1 diabetes. Across the study: Across all samples, over 85 million sorted cells were examined.

Every bit of the isolated RNA underwent reverse transcription, so sequencing read expressed TCRB transcripts. Clones were sequenced by immunoSEQ multiplex PCR, and TCRdb holds only the in-frame ones, with some missing. The sample consists of around 240,000 clones, around 68% of them appearing once. As concerns this clone: The antigen remains undetermined.

Study results and caveats: Shortening of TCRB CDR3s, moderate but significant, appeared in all four CD4+ subsets of Type 1 diabetes patients. Researchers reported that naive, central memory and Treg TCRB repertoires appeared more similar in patients than in healthy donors.

This clonotype was sampled from a man younger than 45 in good health. Sequencing input: naive CD4+ T cells from blood.

This chain's CDR3 is CSVSPAVGETQYF. As DNA, the CDR3 is TGCAGCGTTTCACCTGCGGTGGGGGAGACCCAGTACTTC. The V call is TRBV29-1, the J call TRBJ2-5; unclear D gene. CDR3 length: 13 amino acids. V was clipped by 5 bases and J by 5 bases, with 15 bases between them. Germline CDR1 and CDR2: SQVTM and ANQGSEA.